This TCR beta chain is from a study of graft-versus-host responses after intestinal transplantation. Notes on this clone: Its matching antigen is unknown.

The method was immunoSEQ multiplex PCR; TCRdb's version includes in-frame clones alone and lacks a portion of them. The repertoire holds 80,000 to 90,000 clones, with 85% to 90% as singletons. The sample consisted of unstimulated CD4+ T cells sorted from spleen or lymph node cells, taken before intestinal transplant. The sequence was collected from a human donor who received an intestinal transplant.

The DNA for the CDR3 is TGTGCCAGCACCCGGCTGGGGCGGGAGGCCTATGGCTACACCTTC. It translates to CASTRLGREAYGYTF. This chain connects TRBV7-2 to TRBJ1-2, with D perhaps TRBD1 (5 bases). V dropped 7 bases and J dropped 4 bases, with 19 bases sitting between them. CDR1 and CDR2 from the germline V gene are SGHTA and FQGNSA. CDR3 length: 15 residues.